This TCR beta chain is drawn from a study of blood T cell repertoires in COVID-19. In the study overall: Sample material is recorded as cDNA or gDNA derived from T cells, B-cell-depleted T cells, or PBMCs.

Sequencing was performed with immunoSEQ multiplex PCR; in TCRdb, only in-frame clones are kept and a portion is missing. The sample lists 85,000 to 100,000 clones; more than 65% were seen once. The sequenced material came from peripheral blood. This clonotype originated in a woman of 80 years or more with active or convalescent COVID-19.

CDR3 sequence reads: CASGQGLRTDTQYF. The CDR3 region has the DNA TGCGCCAGCGGACAGGGGCTACGCACAGATACGCAGTATTTT. The chain couples TRBV10-2 to TRBJ2-3; 9 positions agree with TRBD1. This CDR3 contains 14 residues. Germline CDR1 is WSHSY and CDR2 is SAAADI. V lost 8 bases to trimming and J lost 1 base; unmatched junction nucleotides: 4.